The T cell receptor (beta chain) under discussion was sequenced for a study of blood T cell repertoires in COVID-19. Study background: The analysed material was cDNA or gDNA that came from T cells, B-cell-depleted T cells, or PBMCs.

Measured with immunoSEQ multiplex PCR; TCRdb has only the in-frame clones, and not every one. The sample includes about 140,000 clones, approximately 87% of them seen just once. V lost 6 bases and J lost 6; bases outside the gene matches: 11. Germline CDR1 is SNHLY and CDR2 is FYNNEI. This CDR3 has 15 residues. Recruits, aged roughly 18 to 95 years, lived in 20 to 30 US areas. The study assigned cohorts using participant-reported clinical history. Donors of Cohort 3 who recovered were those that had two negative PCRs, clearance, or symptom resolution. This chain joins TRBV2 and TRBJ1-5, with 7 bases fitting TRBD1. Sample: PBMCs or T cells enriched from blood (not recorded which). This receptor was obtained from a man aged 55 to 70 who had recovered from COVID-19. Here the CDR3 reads CASSHGQDEVQPQHF. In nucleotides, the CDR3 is TGTGCCAGCAGCCATGGACAGGATGAAGTTCAGCCCCAGCATTTT.